The 26 T cell receptor beta chains below come from one sample, sequenced in a study of Graves' ophthalmopathy and Graves' hyperthyroidism. For repertoire sequencing, the TCR beta CDR3 regions were amplified from RNA transcripts. First-round RT-PCR used HTBI primers; second-round multiplex PCR followed. A single record per CDR3 protein comes from TCRdb applying MiXCR to the multiplex PCR reads. The sample has 450,000 to 600,000 distinct CDR3 sequences, 35% to 45% seen once; the top ten hold 4% to 5%. The sequencing sample was made of peripheral blood or thyroid tissue (not recorded which). These receptors were taken from an adult man with Graves' hyperthyroidism.

This clonotype was seen at least ten times. The V and J genes are TRBV4-1 and TRBJ1-1; D is unresolved. The V end was cut by 4 bases, the J end by 5 bases, with 17 bases between. The CDR3 extends over 15 amino acids. The germline V gene encodes CDR1 MGHRA and CDR2 YSYEKL. The chain's CDR3 is CASSRAGSGGTEAFF. CDR3 bases: TGCGCCAGCAGCCGAGCAGGATCGGGAGGAACTGAAGCTTTCTTT.

The table lists this clonotype with a few counts. The rearrangement joins TRBV20-1 to TRBJ2-1; 10 bases fit TRBD2. CDR1 and CDR2 (germline): DFQATT, SNEGSKA (reference sequence). Losses at the gene ends were 7 bases for V and 5 bases for J; bases not matched to a gene: 5. This CDR3 region has 13 residues. CDR3: CSGSGRADNEQFF. The CDR3, as DNA: TGCAGTGGGAGCGGGAGGGCCGACAATGAGCAGTTCTTC.

This sequence joins TRBV12-5 and TRBJ2-7; 10 nucleotides line up with TRBD2. Germline V CDR1 and CDR2: LGHNT, FRNRAP. Trimming took 3 bases from V and 2 from J; bases not matched to a gene: 4. CDR3 length: 15 amino acids. In nucleotides, the CDR3 is TGTGCTAGTGGTTTCATAGCGGGAGGTCCCTACGAGCAGTACTTC. This translates into CASGFIAGGPYEQYF.

J is TRBJ2-2 and V is TRBV5-5; tentatively, D is TRBD1 or TRBD2 (6 bases each). The CDR3 contains 19 residues. The V end lost 2 bases, the J end lost 3 bases, and 23 bases lay between the germline ends. Germline V gives CDR1 SGHKS, CDR2 YYEKEE (reference sequence). The CDR3: CASSFKGGLFESDTGELFF. CDR3 nucleotide sequence: TGTGCCAGCAGCTTTAAGGGGGGCCTCTTCGAGTCGGACACCGGGGAGCTGTTTTTT.

There are many counts of this clonotype. V gene TRBV2 combines with J gene TRBJ1-5, with 8 positions matching TRBD1. Germline CDR1 SNHLY, CDR2 FYNNEI. Trimming at V came to 1 base and at J to 0 bases, leaving 2 bases not matched to a gene. The length of the CDR3 is 16 residues. CDR3 protein: CASSEDRGYSNQPQHF. As DNA, the CDR3 is TGTGCCAGCAGTGAAGACAGGGGGTATAGCAATCAGCCCCAGCATTTT.

V gene TRBV9 combines with J gene TRBJ2-7; 12 nucleotides agree with TRBD2. Germline-derived CDR1 and CDR2 are SGDLS and YYNGEE. The trim removed 0 bases at V and 7 bases at J, leaving 2 bases unmatched. This CDR3 region has 14 residues. CDR3 amino acids: CASSVGLAGEEQYF. The CDR3 DNA reads as TGTGCCAGCAGCGTAGGACTAGCGGGAGAGGAGCAGTACTTC. Filled out from reference TRBV9 and TRBJ2-7, the complete variable domain reads DSGVTQTPKHLITATGQRVTLRCSPRSGDLSVYWYQQSLDQGLQFLIQYYNGEERAKGNILERFSAQQFPDLHSELNLSSLELGDSALYFCASSVGLAGEEQYFGPGTRLTVT.

The sample holds many counts of this clonotype. The rearrangement links TRBV5-1 to TRBJ1-1; D is ambiguous. The CDR3 loop spans 15 amino acids. Germline loops: CDR1 SGHRS, CDR2 YFSETQ. Between the trimmed V and J ends, which lost 0 bases and 0 bases, there was a span of 9 bases. In nucleotides, the CDR3 is TGCGCCAGCAGCTTGGAGGGAAAGGTGAACACTGAAGCTTTCTTT. It yields the protein CASSLEGKVNTEAFF.

This clonotype was seen repeatedly, ten times or more. This rearrangement joins TRBV20-1 to TRBJ2-5, with D hard to call. The V end lost 3 bases, the J end lost 1 base, and 9 bases lay between the germline ends. The CDR3 extends over 13 amino acids. Germline V gene lookup returns CDR1 DFQATT and CDR2 SNEGSKA (reference sequence). This CDR3 reads CSASSKFQETQYF. As DNA, the CDR3 is TGCAGTGCTAGCAGCAAGTTCCAAGAGACCCAGTACTTC.

The chain employs TRBV7-9 and TRBJ1-1; a weak D match, TRBD1 (5 bases). CDR3 length: 14 amino acids. Germline V gene sequence: CDR1 SEHNR, CDR2 FQNEAQ (reference sequence). With 5 bases removed from V and 4 bases from J, the gap between germline ends came to 14 bases. DNA for the CDR3: TGTGCCAGCAGCCCGAGACAGCCCGGCACTGAAGCTTTCTTT. It codes for CASSPRQPGTEAFF.

The chain carries TRBV29-1 and TRBJ2-7, with D possibly matching TRBD2 (6 bases). Germline loops: CDR1 SQVTM, CDR2 ANQGSEA. The CDR3 totals 13 residues. The V and J ends lost 4 bases and 2 bases respectively, with 12 bases between them. CDR3 residues: CSVGGRRAYEQYF. CDR3 nucleotides: TGCAGCGTTGGAGGCAGGAGGGCCTACGAGCAGTACTTC.

This clonotype appeared a few times. The genes are TRBV5-1 and TRBJ2-2; the D gene is possibly TRBD2 (5 bases). Germline-derived CDR1 and CDR2 are SGHRS and YFSETQ. V was pared by 0 bases and J by 3 bases, with 12 bases between. CDR3 length: 16 residues. This CDR3 reads CASSLEALVDTGELFF. CDR3 in DNA: TGCGCCAGCAGCTTGGAGGCACTAGTGGACACCGGGGAGCTGTTTTTT. Full variable domain (outside the CDR3, taken from reference TRBV5-1 and TRBJ2-2): KAGVTQTPRYLIKTRGQQVTLSCSPISGHRSVSWYQQTPGQGLQFLFEYFSETQRNKGNFPGRFSGRQFSNSRSEMNVSTLELGDSALYLCASSLEALVDTGELFFGEGSRLTVL.

Of note for this clonotype: A much bigger clone sits one base away, suggesting this may be a read error. CDR3: CASRPTEGANGELVF. The CDR3 DNA sequence: TGTGCCAGCAGACCGACAGAGGGGGCAAACGGGGAGCTGGTTTTT. The rearrangement joins TRBV10-3 to TRBJ2-2, with 7 bases aligning to TRBD1. The CDR3 totals 15 residues. Germline lookup yields CDR1 ENHRY and CDR2 SYGVKD.

There are many counts of this clonotype. The rearrangement uses TRBV6-5 and TRBJ1-2; D is perhaps TRBD1 (6 bases). Trimming removed 0 bases at V and 3 bases at J, with 11 bases between. Germline V gene data show CDR1 as MNHEY and CDR2 as SVGAGI. The CDR3 is made up of 15 amino acids. The CDR3 spells CASSYSRGRDYGYTF. The CDR3 DNA reads TGTGCCAGCAGTTACTCCCGGGGGCGGGACTATGGCTACACCTTC.

This clonotype has more than one count but fewer than ten. The chain recombines TRBV7-9 with TRBJ1-1, with a weak D call TRBD1 (5 bases). V was cut by 5 bases and J by 5 bases, with 15 bases left in between. Germline-derived CDR1 and CDR2 are SEHNR and FQNEAQ (reference sequence). The CDR3 covers 14 residues. The CDR3 nucleotides are TGTGCCAGCAGCCCATGGGGGAGAGAAACTGAAGCTTTCTTT. Translation: CASSPWGRETEAFF.

A remark on this clonotype: This clone may be a read error of a much larger clone one base away. The rearrangement uses TRBV5-6 and TRBJ1-5; no firm D call. The V end lost 7 bases, the J end lost 0 bases, and 14 bases lay between the germline ends. In germline, CDR1 is SGHDT, CDR2 YYEEEE. The CDR3 extends over 15 amino acids. In nucleotides, the CDR3 is TGTGCCAGCGGCCGGACGTCAGATAGCAATCAGCCCCAGCATTTT. Its translation is CASGRTSDSNQPQHF.

Ten or more counts support this clonotype. The chain is built from TRBV20-1 and TRBJ1-1; 8 bases are a match to TRBD1. Germline V gene lookup returns CDR1 DFQATT and CDR2 SNEGSKA (reference sequence). Trimming took 4 bases from V and 8 from J; bases not matched to a gene: 12. There are 14 residues in the CDR3. CDR3 nucleotide sequence: TGCAGTGCTAAAACAGGGGGGGGCCGGGAGGAAGCTTTCTTT. This gives the protein CSAKTGGGREEAFF.

This clonotype was counted ten times or more. The V and J genes are TRBV7-9 and TRBJ1-6; a weak D match, TRBD1 (5 bases). The V end was cut by 4 bases, the J end by 7 bases, with 14 bases between. The germline V gene encodes CDR1 SEHNR and CDR2 FQNEAQ (reference sequence). This CDR3 has 15 amino acids. The chain's CDR3 is CASSSLGGANSPLHF. In DNA, the CDR3 is TGTGCCAGCAGCTCGCTAGGTGGGGCGAATTCACCCCTCCACTTT.

The chain is built from TRBV5-1 and TRBJ2-3, with TRBD2 matching over 7 bases. Per the germline V gene, CDR1 is SGHRS and CDR2 is YFSETQ. The trim removed 0 bases at V and 0 bases at J, leaving 4 bases unmatched. The CDR3 extends over 16 amino acids. CDR3 sequence (DNA): TGCGCCAGCAGCTTGGAGCAGCGGGGCAGCACAGATACGCAGTATTTT. This translates into CASSLEQRGSTDTQYF.

In this sample, this clonotype turned up a few times. J is TRBJ2-5 and V is TRBV18, with D possibly matching TRBD2 (5 bases). Germline CDR1 reads KGHSH; CDR2 reads LQKENI. The CDR3 is made up of 14 amino acids. V shed 3 bases and J shed 2 bases, with 10 bases lying between them. The CDR3 is CASSPDYSQETQYF. In DNA form, the CDR3 reads TGTGCCAGCTCACCCGACTACAGTCAAGAGACCCAGTACTTC.

The J gene is TRBJ1-4, the V gene TRBV28; D not resolved. CDR1 MDHEN and CDR2 SYDVKM come from the germline V gene. This CDR3 has 12 residues. Trimming pared 5 bases from V and 4 bases from J, leaving 5 bases between. CDR3 sequence: CASSLVNEKLFF. The DNA for the CDR3 is TGTGCCAGCAGTCTGGTTAATGAAAAACTGTTTTTT.

At least ten counts were recorded for this clonotype. The chain links TRBV20-1 to TRBJ1-3, with TRBD1 as a possible D gene (6 bases). V lost 2 bases and J 4 bases, leaving 12 bases between the germline ends. CDR1 is DFQATT, CDR2 SNEGSKA, per germline (reference sequence). This CDR3 contains 14 residues. The CDR3 region is CSARIQGPGNTIYF. Written as DNA, the CDR3 is TGCAGTGCTAGAATCCAGGGGCCCGGAAACACCATATATTTT.

About this clonotype itself: A read error is possible here, since a much larger clone lies one base away. The J gene is TRBJ2-6, the V gene TRBV9; the D gene is possibly TRBD1 (5 bases). V dropped 3 bases and J dropped 6 bases, with 16 bases sitting between them. The germline V gene has CDR1 SGDLS and CDR2 YYNGEE. This CDR3 comprises 16 residues. The CDR3 DNA reads TGTGCCAGCAGCGGGGGCCAACAGGCTGCGGCCAACGTCCTGACTTTC. As protein: CASSGGQQAAANVLTF.

This clonotype was counted only a few times. The chain has TRBV20-1 and TRBJ1-2; 7 positions match TRBD1. V lost 1 base, J lost 0 bases, and 8 bases stayed unmatched. There are 16 residues in the CDR3. The germline gives CDR1 DFQATT, CDR2 SNEGSKA (reference sequence). This CDR3 reads CSARGVKGQSNYGYTF. Written as DNA, the CDR3 is TGCAGTGCTAGAGGGGTAAAGGGACAGTCTAACTATGGCTACACCTTC.

This clonotype was counted between two and nine times. The V and J genes are TRBV27 and TRBJ1-2, with 11 bases lining up with TRBD1. The V gene's germline CDR1 is MNHEY and CDR2 SMNVEV (reference sequence). Losses at the gene ends were 11 bases for V and 4 bases for J; bases not matched to a gene: 6. CDR3 size: 13 residues. The CDR3 DNA sequence: TGTGCCGCTGGACAGGGGGCGGGCTATGGCTACACCTTC. Encoded protein: CAAGQGAGYGYTF.

This sequence joins TRBV10-3 and TRBJ2-5, with 8 bases that match TRBD1. The J call is doubtful: the DNA matches TRBJ2-7 better. The CDR3 runs 13 residues. The germline V gene has CDR1 ENHRY and CDR2 SYGVKD. CDR3: CAISQGASYEQYF. CDR3 bases: TGTGCCATCAGCCAGGGGGCCTCCTACGAGCAGTACTTC.

This clonotype was counted many times. The V call is TRBV29-1, the J call TRBJ2-3, with 8 bases aligning to TRBD2. The V gene's germline CDR1 is SQVTM and CDR2 ANQGSEA. The CDR3 is 13 residues long. V shed 7 bases and J 0 bases; nucleotides not matched to a gene: 3. The CDR3 coding sequence is TGCAGCGCTATAGCGGGAAGCACAGATACGCAGTATTTT. It encodes CSAIAGSTDTQYF.